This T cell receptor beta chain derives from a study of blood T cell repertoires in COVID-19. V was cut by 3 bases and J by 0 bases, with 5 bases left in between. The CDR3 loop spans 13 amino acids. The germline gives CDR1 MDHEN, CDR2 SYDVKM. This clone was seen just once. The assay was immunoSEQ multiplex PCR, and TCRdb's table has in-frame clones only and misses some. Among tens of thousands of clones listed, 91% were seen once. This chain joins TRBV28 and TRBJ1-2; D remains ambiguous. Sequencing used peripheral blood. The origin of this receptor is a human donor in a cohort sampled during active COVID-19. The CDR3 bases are TGTGCCAGCAGTTTCGCAGCTAACTATGGCTACACCTTC. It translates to CASSFAANYGYTF.